This T cell receptor beta chain was recorded in a study of T cell responses to AZD1222 COVID-19 vaccine. Repertoires were generated with immunoSEQ multiplex PCR, while TCRdb's copy carries only in-frame clones and drops some. The sample includes approximately 81,000 clones, approximately 90% of them seen just once. Sequencing was performed on peripheral blood, taken on day 0 of MenACWY control vaccination. This receptor was obtained from an adult in good health.

CDR3 region: CASSLRPGGRNEQFF. The CDR3 DNA is TGTGCCAGTAGTCTCCGTCCGGGAGGACGAAATGAGCAGTTCTTC. V and J are TRBV19 and TRBJ2-1; 7 bases fit TRBD2. Germline values: CDR1 LNHDA, CDR2 SQIVND (reference sequence). After removal of 5 bases from V and 7 bases from J, the junction contained 11 bases not matched to a gene. This CDR3 spans 15 amino acids.